The text below deals with one T cell receptor beta chain. The target antigen is unknown. The DNA input per sorted-subset replicate PCR was roughly 180 ng, corresponding to some 30,000 T cell genomes. TCRdb's copy holds only in-frame clones and misses some; the assay was immunoSEQ multiplex PCR. The data hold approximately 98,000 clones, with more than 65% observed a single time. The data originate from a study of shared clonotypes between healthy human individuals. The CDR3 totals 14 residues. The V gene lost 0 bases and the J gene lost 6 bases, with 12 bases spanning the gap. Germline V lookup: CDR1 SGDLS, CDR2 YYNGEE. General study results and limits: It was observed that roughly 5.4% of naive CD4 clonotypes were shared across several donors. What limited the represented genetic and exposure-history diversity was the small number of donors.

This receptor was obtained from a woman aged 30 to 39 in good health. Sequencing was performed on memory CD8+ T cells sorted from blood. Subset defined: CD45RO+ cells pooled with CCR7-negative TemRA cells. The V call is TRBV9, the J call TRBJ1-1, with D perhaps matching TRBD1 (5 bases). CDR3 sequence reads: CASSVGAGYPEAFF. CDR3 sequence (DNA): TGTGCCAGCAGCGTAGGAGCAGGGTATCCTGAAGCTTTCTTT.